Following are 7 T cell receptor beta chains from one sample sequenced in a study of OX40 agonist ivuxolimab in advanced cancers. Library generation was performed with the immunoSEQ multiplex PCR assay. TCRdb's version of the immuneACCESS table is confined to in-frame rearrangements and falls short of the full clone set. An unresolved V gene accounts for under half of the shortfall where checked; the remainder is of unknown origin. A total of about 64,000 clones appear in this sample, around 84% of them only once. In total, the top ten clones hold approximately 2% of the sample. Specimen: CD4+ or CD8+ T cells sorted from blood, collected in a trial of the OX40 agonist ivuxolimab. Receptor source: an adult with an advanced solid tumor such as melanoma, head and neck, liver or kidney cancer.

The chain combines TRBV7-9 with TRBJ2-7, with a possible D match to TRBD2 (5 bases). The germline gives CDR1 SEHNR, CDR2 FQNEAQ (reference sequence). CDR3 length: 13 amino acids. The ends were cut back, 8 bases at V and 2 bases at J, with 13 bases in the middle. The CDR3 DNA sequence: TGTGCCAGCCAACGGGGTGAAGCCTACGAGCAGTACTTC. Translated: CASQRGEAYEQYF.

Sample share makes this clone medium-sized. This chain connects TRBV7-9 to TRBJ2-1; 10 nucleotides align to TRBD1. Germline CDR1 reads SEHNR; CDR2 reads FQNEAQ (reference sequence). CDR3 size: 15 residues. The V and J ends lost 3 bases and 7 bases, in that order; junction bases with no gene match: 6. CDR3 bases: TGTGCCAGCAGCTTGACAGGGGGCAGTGGGAATGAGCAGTTCTTC. As protein: CASSLTGGSGNEQFF.

The rearrangement joins TRBV28 to TRBJ2-1, with D possibly TRBD2 on 5 matching bases. The germline V and J ends were trimmed by 6 bases and 1 base, with 16 bases remaining between them. Germline loops: CDR1 MDHEN, CDR2 SYDVKM. The CDR3 runs to 16 residues. CDR3 region: CASRSPRRMSYNEQFF. Here the CDR3 DNA reads TGTGCCAGCAGATCGCCGCGGAGGATGTCCTACAATGAGCAGTTCTTC.

The rearrangement links TRBV9 to TRBJ2-1; D possibly corresponds to TRBD2 (5 bases). Deletions cut 4 bases from V and 9 bases from J, with 17 bases between. From germline, CDR1 is SGDLS and CDR2 YYNGEE. The CDR3 spans 14 residues. This CDR3 reads CASSLGGADGEQFF. DNA of the CDR3: TGTGCCAGCAGCCTCGGAGGAGCCGACGGTGAGCAGTTCTTC.

This clone showed up just a few times. The CDR3 sequence is CASSPNGDPDIGSPLHF. CDR3 DNA: TGTGCCAGCAGCCCCAATGGGGATCCCGATATTGGGTCACCCCTCCACTTT. The chain has TRBV5-6 and TRBJ1-6; D remains unclear. V lost 4 bases to trimming and J lost 10 bases, with 24 bases between them. The germline gives CDR1 SGHDT, CDR2 YYEEEE. CDR3 length: 17 amino acids.

The chain uses TRBV29-1 and TRBJ1-5, with 8 positions matching TRBD1. J gave up 2 bases and V 7 bases, and 4 bases lay outside the gene matches. CDR1 is SQVTM and CDR2 is ANQGSEA in the germline V gene. The CDR3 length is 13 residues. CDR3 sequence: CSAGQGRNQPQHF. The CDR3 DNA reads as TGCAGCGCCGGACAGGGACGCAATCAGCCCCAGCATTTT.

The rearrangement links TRBV27 to TRBJ2-7, with 9 bases identical to TRBD1. The CDR3 totals 14 residues. CDR1 and CDR2 from the germline V gene are MNHEY and SMNVEV (reference sequence). The V segment lost 3 bases and the J segment 2 bases; nucleotides outside the gene matches: 2. This CDR3 reads CASSLGQGAYEQYF. CDR3 DNA: TGTGCCAGCAGTTTGGGACAGGGAGCCTACGAGCAGTACTTC.